This TCR beta chain was retrieved from a study of blood T cell repertoires in COVID-19. Study context: Sample material is recorded as cDNA or gDNA derived from T cells, B-cell-depleted T cells, or PBMCs.

The V and J ends lost 1 base and 0 bases respectively, with 13 bases between them. The CDR3 totals 17 residues. Germline V lookup: CDR1 KGHSH, CDR2 LQKENI. As originally analysed: Using reference gene primer amplification, nucleated cell counts were estimated. The data were produced by immunoSEQ multiplex PCR, yet TCRdb's version contains in-frame clones alone and is incomplete. V and J calls and clone size are as listed in that table; D and trimming were resolved from the DNA. The sample lists about 140,000 clones; roughly 88% were seen once. The sequencing input was peripheral blood. The chain couples TRBV18 to TRBJ2-1; possibly TRBD2 for D (5 bases). The sequence came from a man aged 60-69 years with active or convalescent COVID-19. The chain's CDR3 is CASSPLDSVPSYNEQFF. DNA of the CDR3: TGTGCCAGCTCACCACTAGATAGCGTTCCCTCCTACAATGAGCAGTTCTTC.